One sample yielded the 2 T cell receptor beta chains listed below, sequenced in a study of CD8 T cells in Susac syndrome. Reverse transcription used about 0.45 to 1 ug RNA and random hexamers. TCRdb independently ran MiXCR on the immunoSEQ multiplex PCR reads; one entry per CDR3 protein. The table records 110,000 or so distinct CDR3 sequences, approximately 93% of them present only once. Material for sequencing was CD4+ T cells from PBMCs. The receptor set was obtained from a human donor with multiple sclerosis.

The J gene is TRBJ1-5, the V gene TRBV6-2 or TRBV6-3, with D maybe TRBD1 (5 bases). V was clipped by 1 base and J by 0 bases, with 10 bases between them. The length of the CDR3 is 16 residues. CDR1 is MNHEY and CDR2 is SVGEGT in the germline V gene. The CDR3 nucleotides are TGTGCCAGCAGTTACTACAGGACCAATAGCAATCAGCCCCAGCATTTT. It encodes CASSYYRTNSNQPQHF.

Worth noting for this clonotype: The junction does not match germline at one end; this may be a read error. The V and J genes are TRBV6-5 and TRBJ1-3; TRBD1 matches at 8 bases. The CDR3 totals 17 residues. The germline CDR1 and CDR2 sequences are MNHEY and SVGAGI. The CDR3 spells CASSYSPRGLSENTIYF. The CDR3 bases are TGTGCCAGCAGTTACTCGCCCAGGGGGCTATCTGAAAACACCATATATTTT.